A single sample gave rise to the 24 T cell receptor beta chains below, sequenced in a study of STAT5B mutations in CD4+ large granular lymphocyte leukemia. Libraries were prepared by immunoSEQ multiplex PCR; TCRdb keeps only in-frame clonotypes and omits some of them. The table has 30,000 or so clones, 65% to 80% seen once. The sequenced sample was CD4+ T cells from blood buffy coats. Receptor source: a human donor in good health.

This chain uses TRBV11-3 with TRBJ2-3; D may match TRBD1 or TRBD2 (5 bases each). The CDR3 runs 13 residues. Germline V CDR1 and CDR2: SGHNT, YENEEA. The V gene lost 6 bases and the J gene lost 4 bases, with 11 bases spanning the gap. The CDR3 loop reads CASRGPRADTQYF. CDR3 in DNA: TGTGCCAGCAGGGGACCTAGGGCAGATACGCAGTATTTT.

V gene TRBV5-5 combines with J gene TRBJ2-4; 10 bases line up with TRBD2. The CDR3 covers 17 residues. The V gene's germline CDR1 is SGHKS and CDR2 YYEKEE (reference sequence). V dropped 4 bases and J dropped 0; count of bases not matched to a gene: 7. The CDR3 sequence is CASSILAGSLAKNIQYF. CDR3 nucleotide sequence: TGTGCCAGCAGCATACTAGCGGGGTCATTAGCCAAAAACATTCAGTACTTC.

V gene TRBV7-9 combines with J gene TRBJ2-3, with 8 bases identical to TRBD2. Trimming cost V 5 bases and J 5 bases; bases outside gene matches: 3. The CDR3 has 13 amino acids. In germline, CDR1 is SEHNR, CDR2 FQNEAQ (reference sequence). The CDR3 here is CASSQSGRDTQYF. As DNA, the CDR3 is TGTGCCAGCAGCCAGAGCGGGAGAGATACGCAGTATTTT.

This clone was seen just once. The chain is built from TRBV18 and TRBJ2-7; 8 bases match TRBD1. V lost 3 bases to trimming and J lost 1 base; unmatched junction nucleotides: 5. The germline gives CDR1 KGHSH, CDR2 LQKENI. This CDR3 has 15 amino acids. In nucleotides, the CDR3 is TGTGCCAGCTCACCGAGGACAGGGTCTTCCTACGAGCAGTACTTC. Protein product: CASSPRTGSSYEQYF.

The V and J genes are TRBV7-2 and TRBJ2-5, with 7 bases that match TRBD1. The J call may be incorrect, as the DNA end agrees better with TRBJ2-7. Germline lookup yields CDR1 SGHTA and CDR2 FQGNSA. The CDR3 has 14 residues. CDR3 in DNA: TGTGCCAGCAGCTTTGGGACAGTCTCCTACGAGCAGTACTTC. Translated: CASSFGTVSYEQYF.

This rearrangement joins TRBV7-9 to TRBJ2-5; D gene unclear. The CDR3 runs 13 residues. Germline V lookup: CDR1 SEHNR, CDR2 FQNEAQ (reference sequence). Deletions cut 3 bases from V and 1 base from J, with 6 bases between. The CDR3 DNA is TGTGCCAGCAGCTTCTTGGTCCAAGAGACCCAGTACTTC. Translating gives CASSFLVQETQYF.

This clone appeared a few times. The chain recombines TRBV5-5 with TRBJ1-1; D is unresolved. The CDR3 runs to 14 residues. The ends were cut back, 7 bases at V and 3 bases at J, with 16 bases in the middle. The V gene's germline CDR1 is SGHKS and CDR2 YYEKEE (reference sequence). The CDR3 DNA reads TGTGCCAGCTTCTACGGCGGGGTTGACACTGAAGCTTTCTTT. It translates to CASFYGGVDTEAFF.

The chain recombines TRBV30 with TRBJ1-1, with D possibly TRBD1 on 5 matching bases. V lost 0 bases, J lost 0 bases, and 11 bases lay in between. The CDR3 extends over 15 amino acids. The V gene's germline CDR1 is GTSNPN and CDR2 SVGIG (reference sequence). The CDR3 loop reads CAWSVFPRVNTEAFF. In nucleotides, the CDR3 is TGTGCCTGGAGTGTATTTCCCAGGGTGAACACTGAAGCTTTCTTT.

The chain combines TRBV5-8 with TRBJ2-5; 13 bases align to TRBD2. Looked up from germline, CDR1 is SGHTS and CDR2 is YDEGEE. V gave up 4 bases and J gave up 4 bases; unmatched junction bases: 10. This CDR3 spans 17 amino acids. This chain's CDR3 is CASSPWTSGGQGETQYF. The CDR3 DNA is TGTGCCAGCAGCCCTTGGACTAGCGGGGGCCAGGGAGAGACCCAGTACTTC. The full variable domain, in which reference TRBV5-8 and TRBJ2-5 provide the parts outside the CDR3, is EAGVTQSPTHLIKTRGQQATLRCSPISGHTSVYWYQQALGLGLQFLLWYDEGEERNRGNFPPRFSGRQFPNYSSELNVNALELEDSALYLCASSPWTSGGQGETQYFGPGTRLLVL.

In DNA form, the CDR3 reads TGCGTTGGAGGACTCACGAACACTGAAGCTTTCTTT. Translating it yields CVGGLTNTEAFF. This chain connects TRBV29-1 to TRBJ1-1; the D is unclear. Germline V gene lookup returns CDR1 SQVTM and CDR2 ANQGSEA. The CDR3 extends over 12 amino acids.

The chain couples TRBV19 to TRBJ2-1; 9 positions match TRBD2. J gave up 0 bases and V 7 bases, and 1 base lay outside the gene matches. The length of the CDR3 is 14 residues. From germline, CDR1 is LNHDA and CDR2 SQIVND (reference sequence). The CDR3 here is CASTSGISYNEQFF. CDR3 coding DNA: TGTGCCAGTACTAGCGGGATCTCCTACAATGAGCAGTTCTTC.

The chain uses TRBV11-3 and TRBJ2-6, with D perhaps TRBD1 (5 bases). CDR1 is SGHNT and CDR2 is YENEEA in the germline V gene. With 1 base removed from V and 4 bases from J, the gap between germline ends came to 8 bases. CDR3 size: 15 residues. The CDR3 spells CASSLGGSGANVLTF. The CDR3 region has the DNA TGTGCCAGCAGCTTAGGGGGCTCCGGGGCCAACGTCCTGACTTTC.

The chain couples TRBV9 to TRBJ1-6; unclear D gene. This CDR3 is built from 16 residues. Germline CDR1 SGDLS, CDR2 YYNGEE. V was shortened by 0 bases and J by 10 bases, with 17 bases between the two germline ends. CDR3 loop: CASSVEGGRPGSPLHF. In DNA form, the CDR3 reads TGTGCCAGCAGCGTAGAGGGAGGGAGGCCGGGATCACCCCTCCACTTT.

This clone has only a few counts. An end of the junction differs from the germline gene, which may be a read error. The chain uses TRBV7-7 and TRBJ2-7; TRBD1 aligns across 7 bases. Germline V gives CDR1 SSHAT, CDR2 FNYEAQ (reference sequence). The CDR3 runs 13 residues. The CDR3 nucleotides read TGTGCTAGCAGCCCTCAGGGGGTTGGGGAGCAGTACTTC. It specifies CASSPQGVGEQYF.

This chain joins TRBV19 and TRBJ2-6; D remains ambiguous. Per germline, CDR1 LNHDA and CDR2 SQIVND (reference sequence). The CDR3 is 15 amino acids. Between the trimmed V and J ends, which lost 4 bases and 0 bases, there was a span of 7 bases. This CDR3 reads CASSRPISGANVLTF. The CDR3 DNA reads as TGTGCCAGTAGTAGACCGATCTCTGGGGCCAACGTCCTGACTTTC.

This sequence joins TRBV6-1 and TRBJ2-4, with D possibly TRBD2 on 5 matching bases. The germline gives CDR1 MNHNS, CDR2 SASEGT. Trimming cost V 4 bases and J 1 base, with 14 bases left between them. This CDR3 comprises 16 residues. This CDR3 is CASSAPQGSAKNIQYF. The CDR3 nucleotides read TGTGCCAGCAGTGCACCTCAAGGGAGTGCCAAAAACATTCAGTACTTC.

The V and J genes are TRBV2 and TRBJ2-1; no clear D gene. V lost 3 bases and J lost 0, with 3 bases in between. CDR1 and CDR2 (germline): SNHLY, FYNNEI. The CDR3 runs to 13 residues. The CDR3 DNA sequence: TGTGCCAGCAGTGAGCACTCCTACAATGAGCAGTTCTTC. This gives the protein CASSEHSYNEQFF.

The rearrangement links TRBV7-2 to TRBJ2-5; D possibly corresponds to TRBD2 (6 bases). Germline values: CDR1 SGHTA, CDR2 FQGNSA. This CDR3 is 14 amino acids long. Between the trimmed V and J ends, which lost 5 bases and 5 bases, there was a span of 15 bases. CDR3 DNA: TGTGCCAGCAGCGAACGGACGGGGAGGGAGACCCAGTACTTC. Translation: CASSERTGRETQYF.

This clone was observed a single time. The gene calls are TRBV5-6 and TRBJ1-3; perhaps TRBD1 as D (6 bases). Trimming shortened V by 5 bases and J by 0 bases, and 12 bases separated the two germline ends. This CDR3 region has 15 residues. CDR1 and CDR2 (germline): SGHDT, YYEEEE. CDR3 nucleotides: TGTGCCAGCAGTTTAACAGGGTTCTCTGGAAACACCATATATTTT. Amino acid sequence: CASSLTGFSGNTIYF.

This clone has a single count. The V and J genes are TRBV11-2 and TRBJ2-5; weak D call: TRBD1 (6 bases). CDR1 and CDR2 from the germline V gene are SGHAT and FQNNGV. V lost 5 bases and J lost 0, with 16 bases in between. The length of the CDR3 is 16 residues. This CDR3 reads CASSVTLGTNQETQYF. Here the CDR3 DNA reads TGTGCCAGCAGCGTCACCCTCGGGACAAACCAAGAGACCCAGTACTTC.

This clone has only one observation. J is TRBJ2-3 and V is TRBV5-1; 9 bases agree with TRBD1. The CDR3 sequence is 16 residues long. V dropped 4 bases and J dropped 2; count of bases not matched to a gene: 8. Germline-derived CDR1 and CDR2 are SGHRS and YFSETQ. DNA of the CDR3: TGCGCCAGCAGCATTGGGACAGGGCAACTCACAGATACGCAGTATTTT. Amino acids: CASSIGTGQLTDTQYF.

The chain recombines TRBV5-8 with TRBJ2-1; D uncertain. The CDR3 is 11 amino acids. Germline V CDR1 and CDR2: SGHTS, YDEGEE. With 10 bases removed from V and 15 bases from J, the gap between germline ends came to 20 bases. In DNA, the CDR3 is TGTGCCGGCGGTCCAAGGCGCGAAGGGTTCTTC. It codes for CAGGPRREGFF.

This rearrangement joins TRBV27 to TRBJ2-7, with D possibly being TRBD1 (5 bases). The germline V gene encodes CDR1 MNHEY and CDR2 SMNVEV (reference sequence). Trimming removed 3 bases from V and 0 bases from J, with 6 bases in between. This CDR3 is built from 13 residues. The CDR3 DNA follows: TGTGCCAGCAGTTTGCAGGGCTCCTACGAGCAGTACTTC. Translating it yields CASSLQGSYEQYF.

The V call is TRBV6-1, the J call TRBJ2-7, with D perhaps being TRBD1 or TRBD2 (5 bases each). Trimming took off 5 bases at V and 3 bases at J, with 11 bases between the two ends. The CDR3 runs to 13 residues. Germline V gives CDR1 MNHNS, CDR2 SASEGT. This chain's CDR3 is CASSSEGSYEQYF. In DNA, the CDR3 is TGTGCCAGCAGTAGTGAGGGGAGCTACGAGCAGTACTTC.